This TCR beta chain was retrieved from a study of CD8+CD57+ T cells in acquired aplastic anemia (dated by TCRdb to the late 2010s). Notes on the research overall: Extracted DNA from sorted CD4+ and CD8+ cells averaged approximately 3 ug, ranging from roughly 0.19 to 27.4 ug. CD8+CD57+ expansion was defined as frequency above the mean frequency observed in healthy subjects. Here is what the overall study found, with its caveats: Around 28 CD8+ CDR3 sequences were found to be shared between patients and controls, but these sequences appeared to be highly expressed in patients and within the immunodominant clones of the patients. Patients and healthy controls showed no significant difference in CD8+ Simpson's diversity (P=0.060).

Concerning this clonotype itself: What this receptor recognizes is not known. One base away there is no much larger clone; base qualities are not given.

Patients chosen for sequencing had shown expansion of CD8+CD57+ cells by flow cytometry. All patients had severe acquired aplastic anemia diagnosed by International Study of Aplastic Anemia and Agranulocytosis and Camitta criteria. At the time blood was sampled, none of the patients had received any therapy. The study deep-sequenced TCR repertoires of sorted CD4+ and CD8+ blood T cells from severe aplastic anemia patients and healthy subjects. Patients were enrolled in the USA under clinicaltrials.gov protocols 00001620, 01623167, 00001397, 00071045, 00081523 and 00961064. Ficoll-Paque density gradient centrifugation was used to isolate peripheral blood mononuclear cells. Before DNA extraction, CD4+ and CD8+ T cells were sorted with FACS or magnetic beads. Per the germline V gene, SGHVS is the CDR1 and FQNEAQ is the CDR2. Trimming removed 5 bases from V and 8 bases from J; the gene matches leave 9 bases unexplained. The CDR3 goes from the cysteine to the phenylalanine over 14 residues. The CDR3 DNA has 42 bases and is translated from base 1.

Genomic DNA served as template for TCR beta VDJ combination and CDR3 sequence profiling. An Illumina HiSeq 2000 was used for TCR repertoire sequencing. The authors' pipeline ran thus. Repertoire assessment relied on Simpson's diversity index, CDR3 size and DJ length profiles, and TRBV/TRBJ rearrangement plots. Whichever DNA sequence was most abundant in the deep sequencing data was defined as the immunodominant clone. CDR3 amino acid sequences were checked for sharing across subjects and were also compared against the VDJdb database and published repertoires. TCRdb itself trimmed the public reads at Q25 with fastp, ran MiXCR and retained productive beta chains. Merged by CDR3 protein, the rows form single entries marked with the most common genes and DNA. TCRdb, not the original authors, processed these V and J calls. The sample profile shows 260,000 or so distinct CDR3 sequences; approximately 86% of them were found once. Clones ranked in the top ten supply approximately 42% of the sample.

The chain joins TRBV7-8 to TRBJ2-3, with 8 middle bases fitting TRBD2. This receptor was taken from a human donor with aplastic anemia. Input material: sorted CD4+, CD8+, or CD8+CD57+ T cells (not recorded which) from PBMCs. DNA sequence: TGTGCCAGCAGCGCCGCGGGAGGTCACGCTACGCAGTATTTT. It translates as CASSAAGGHATQYF.